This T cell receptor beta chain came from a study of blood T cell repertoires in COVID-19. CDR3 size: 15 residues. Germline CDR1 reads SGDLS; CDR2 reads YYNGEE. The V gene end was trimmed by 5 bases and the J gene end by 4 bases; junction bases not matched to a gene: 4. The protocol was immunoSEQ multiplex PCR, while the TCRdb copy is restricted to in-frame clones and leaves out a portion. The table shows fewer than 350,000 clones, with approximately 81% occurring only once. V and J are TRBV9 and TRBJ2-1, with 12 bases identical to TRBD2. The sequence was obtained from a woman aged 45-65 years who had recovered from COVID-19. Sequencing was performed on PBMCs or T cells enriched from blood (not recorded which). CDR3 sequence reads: CASRPGLAGYNEQFF. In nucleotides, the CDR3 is TGTGCCAGCAGACCAGGACTAGCGGGATACAATGAGCAGTTCTTC.